The 25 T cell receptor beta chains below all came from one sample that was sequenced in a study of T cell responses to AZD1222 COVID-19 vaccine. Sequencing was performed with immunoSEQ multiplex PCR; in TCRdb, only in-frame clones are kept and a portion is missing. Among 170,000 or so clones, about nine tenths were seen once, and the ten largest hold 2% to 3%. The starting material was peripheral blood, obtained on day 0 of AZD1222 vaccination. The receptors derive from an adult in good health.

J is TRBJ1-2 and V is TRBV29-1, with 9 bases that match TRBD1. After removal of 7 bases from V and 1 base from J, the junction contained 4 bases not matched to a gene. The germline V gene encodes CDR1 SQVTM and CDR2 ANQGSEA. This CDR3 region has 13 residues. Here the CDR3 DNA reads TGCAGCGCGCGGACAGGGGATAACTATGGCTACACCTTC. This sequence encodes CSARTGDNYGYTF.

This chain joins TRBV6-1 and TRBJ1-1; 7 bases match TRBD1. V trimming: 7 bases; J trimming: 6 bases; junction bases outside the gene matches: 11. Looked up from germline, CDR1 is MNHNS and CDR2 is SASEGT. CDR3 size: 14 residues. The CDR3 sequence is CASKGGGGRPEAFF. DNA for the CDR3: TGTGCCAGCAAAGGGGGCGGGGGACGGCCTGAAGCTTTCTTT.

The chain recombines TRBV30 with TRBJ1-1; D ambiguous. Germline values: CDR1 GTSNPN, CDR2 SVGIG (reference sequence). V gave up 5 bases and J gave up 5 bases, with 15 bases separating them. The CDR3 sequence is 13 residues long. Written as DNA, the CDR3 is TGTGCCTGGTGTGGACCGCTGAGGACTGAAGCTTTCTTT. The encoded protein is CAWCGPLRTEAFF.

The chain has TRBV27 and TRBJ2-3; 12 bases are shared with TRBD2. The CDR3 has 16 amino acids. V dropped 3 bases and J dropped 9; count of bases not matched to a gene: 10. Per germline, CDR1 MNHEY and CDR2 SMNVEV (reference sequence). The CDR3 nucleotides are TGTGCCAGCAGTTTTTCGGCTAGCGGGAGGGCCAGGACGCAGTATTTT. It encodes CASSFSASGRARTQYF.

V is TRBV6-5 and J is TRBJ1-3, with D unclear. CDR1 and CDR2 from the germline V gene are MNHEY and SVGAGI. The CDR3 is 13 residues long. V lost 9 bases and J 0 bases, leaving 9 bases between the germline ends. In DNA, the CDR3 is TGTGCCAGTAGGGTGTCCTCTGGAAACACCATATATTTT. This encodes CASRVSSGNTIYF.

The chain links TRBV29-1 to TRBJ2-7; no clear D gene. V was shortened by 7 bases and J by 4 bases, with 11 bases between the two germline ends. Germline V lookup: CDR1 SQVTM, CDR2 ANQGSEA. This CDR3 has 11 residues. In DNA form, the CDR3 reads TGCAGCGCAACGGACGGATACGAGCAGTACTTC. This encodes CSATDGYEQYF.

In its sample, this clone was seen once. The V and J genes are TRBV6-1 and TRBJ2-2; TRBD2 agrees at 10 bases. CDR1 and CDR2 (germline): MNHNS, SASEGT. V lost 3 bases, J lost 4 bases, and 2 bases stayed unmatched. The CDR3 covers 15 residues. The CDR3 region is CASSEGLATTGELFF. The DNA of the CDR3 is TGTGCCAGCAGTGAGGGACTAGCGACCACCGGGGAGCTGTTTTTT.

This rearrangement joins TRBV5-1 to TRBJ1-3, with 7 bases matching TRBD1. Germline loops: CDR1 SGHRS, CDR2 YFSETQ. V was pared by 4 bases and J by 1 base, with 8 bases of the junction left unmatched. The CDR3 is made up of 16 amino acids. The CDR3 DNA reads as TGCGCCAGCAGCGACTGGGACAGTCGTTCTGGAAACACCATATATTTT. Translation: CASSDWDSRSGNTIYF.

The V and J genes are TRBV9 and TRBJ1-2; 9 nucleotides line up with TRBD1. The CDR3 runs to 14 residues. Trimming took 0 bases from V and 8 from J; bases not matched to a gene: 5. Germline values: CDR1 SGDLS, CDR2 YYNGEE. CDR3 sequence: CASSVGTGVEGYTF. CDR3 DNA: TGTGCCAGCAGCGTAGGGACAGGGGTAGAGGGCTACACCTTC.

This chain uses TRBV6-2 or TRBV6-3 with TRBJ1-2; D not resolved. V was shortened by 6 bases and J by 8 bases, with 16 bases between the two germline ends. The CDR3 contains 13 residues. Germline CDR1 and CDR2: MNHEY and SVGEGT. This CDR3 reads CASSLGNVGGYTF. CDR3 DNA: TGTGCCAGCAGCCTAGGGAACGTGGGGGGCTACACCTTC.

The J gene is TRBJ1-5, the V gene TRBV6-5; D gene uncertain. Trimming cost V 4 bases and J 0 bases, with 10 bases left between them. CDR1 is MNHEY, CDR2 SVGAGI, per germline. There are 15 residues in the CDR3. The CDR3 nucleotides read TGTGCCAGCAGTTCCAGGCAGCATAGCAATCAGCCCCAGCATTTT. Its translation: CASSSRQHSNQPQHF.

The J gene is TRBJ2-1, the V gene TRBV6-5, with 15 bases identical to TRBD2. Per germline, CDR1 MNHEY and CDR2 SVGAGI. The length of the CDR3 is 16 residues. Germline trimming cut 4 bases from V and 7 bases from J; bases unmatched to any gene: 5. CDR3 protein: CASSSPGLAGGNEQFF. In DNA, the CDR3 is TGTGCCAGCAGTTCCCCGGGACTAGCGGGAGGAAATGAGCAGTTCTTC.

V usage is TRBV5-5 and J usage is TRBJ2-7; 9 nucleotides match TRBD2. The CDR3 extends over 15 amino acids. Germline CDR1 and CDR2: SGHKS and YYEKEE (reference sequence). V trimming: 5 bases; J trimming: 4 bases; junction bases outside the gene matches: 10. CDR3 DNA sequence: TGTGCCAGCAGACCGTTTAGCGGGAGAAATTACGAGCAGTACTTC. Its protein is CASRPFSGRNYEQYF.

In its sample, this clone was seen a few times. This chain uses TRBV10-3 with TRBJ2-7, with 12 bases that match TRBD1. The germline V gene has CDR1 ENHRY and CDR2 SYGVKD. This CDR3 has 18 amino acids. V shed 2 bases and J 3 bases; nucleotides not matched to a gene: 11. CDR3 residues: CAISEGIGRDRGHYEQYF. As DNA, the CDR3 is TGTGCCATCAGTGAGGGAATTGGCCGGGACAGGGGGCACTACGAGCAGTACTTC.

The gene calls are TRBV5-1 and TRBJ2-5; the match to TRBD1 covers 9 bases. From germline, CDR1 is SGHRS and CDR2 YFSETQ. With V trimmed by 7 bases and J by 1 base, 8 bases remained unmatched. The CDR3 is 15 amino acids. The CDR3 region is CASARGTGTQETQYF. CDR3 DNA sequence: TGCGCCAGCGCCAGGGGGACAGGGACCCAAGAGACCCAGTACTTC. Full variable domain (outside the CDR3, taken from reference TRBV5-1 and TRBJ2-5): KAGVTQTPRYLIKTRGQQVTLSCSPISGHRSVSWYQQTPGQGLQFLFEYFSETQRNKGNFPGRFSGRQFSNSRSEMNVSTLELGDSALYLCASARGTGTQETQYFGPGTRLLVL.

The rearrangement links TRBV7-3 to TRBJ2-7; TRBD2 might be the D (6 bases). CDR1 is SGHTA, CDR2 FQGTGA, per germline. This CDR3 region has 14 residues. V gave up 1 base and J gave up 1 base, with 8 bases separating them. CDR3 DNA sequence: TGTGCCAGCAGCTTAATAGGGACTTCCTACGAGCAGTACTTC. It specifies CASSLIGTSYEQYF.

This sequence joins TRBV3-1 (or the pseudogene TRBV3-2) and TRBJ2-2; D not certain. Deletions cut 1 base from V and 1 base from J, with 7 bases between. Germline V CDR1 and CDR2: LGHDT, YNNKEL (reference sequence). There are 15 residues in the CDR3. CDR3: CASSQGAGNTGELFF. For the CDR3, the DNA is TGTGCCAGCAGCCAAGGGGCCGGGAACACCGGGGAGCTGTTTTTT.

The V call is TRBV10-2, the J call TRBJ1-2, with TRBD1 identical over 7 bases. V shed 5 bases and J 4 bases; nucleotides not matched to a gene: 10. This CDR3 is built from 15 residues. CDR1 and CDR2 from the germline V gene are WSHSY and SAAADI. CDR3 in amino acids: CASSPERTGAYGYTF. CDR3 DNA sequence: TGCGCCAGCAGTCCCGAGAGGACAGGAGCCTATGGCTACACCTTC.

This clone occurred a few times. V usage is TRBV5-1 and J usage is TRBJ1-2; D is ambiguous. The length of the CDR3 is 15 residues. Per germline, CDR1 SGHRS and CDR2 YFSETQ. Trimming stripped 4 bases from V and 7 bases from J, with 20 bases between. DNA of the CDR3: TGCGCCAGCAGCCCATGGATGCGGGTTAGTGGTGGCTACACCTTC. Its protein is CASSPWMRVSGGYTF.

In its sample, this clone was seen once. V usage is TRBV30 and J usage is TRBJ2-1, with D unclear. The CDR3 extends over 15 amino acids. V lost 0 bases, J lost 0 bases, and 9 bases lay in between. Germline loops: CDR1 GTSNPN, CDR2 SVGIG (reference sequence). The chain's CDR3 is CAWSVWRSSYNEQFF. The CDR3 DNA follows: TGTGCCTGGAGTGTATGGCGGAGCTCCTACAATGAGCAGTTCTTC.

In this sample, this clone turned up a few times. The chain recombines TRBV28 with TRBJ1-1; D unresolved. Trimming took off 4 bases at V and 3 bases at J, with 9 bases between the two ends. CDR3 length: 13 residues. The germline V gene encodes CDR1 MDHEN and CDR2 SYDVKM. The CDR3 sequence: CASSSAWYTEAFF. In DNA form, the CDR3 reads TGTGCCAGCAGTTCGGCCTGGTACACTGAAGCTTTCTTT. The full variable domain, rest sourced from reference TRBV28 and TRBJ1-1, is DVKVTQSSRYLVKRTGEKVFLECVQDMDHENMFWYRQDPGLGLRLIYFSYDVKMKEKGDIPEGYSVSREKKERFSLILESASTNQTSMYLCASSSAWYTEAFFGQGTRLTVV.

This rearrangement joins TRBV9 to TRBJ1-4; 7 bases line up with TRBD1. Germline assignment: CDR1 SGDLS and CDR2 YYNGEE. The CDR3 runs 14 residues. V was pared by 3 bases and J by 7 bases, with 6 bases of the junction left unmatched. CDR3 amino acids: CASSGRQGPEKLFF. The CDR3 DNA sequence: TGTGCCAGCAGCGGACGACAGGGACCTGAAAAACTGTTTTTT.

This clone was seen just once. This rearrangement joins TRBV27 to TRBJ1-6; D possibly corresponds to TRBD1 (5 bases). The germline V and J ends were trimmed by 1 base and 14 bases, with 9 bases remaining between them. The CDR3 loop spans 12 amino acids. CDR1 and CDR2 from the germline V gene are MNHEY and SMNVEV (reference sequence). The CDR3 DNA reads as TGTGCCAGCAGTTTATTCGGGACGGCCCTCCACTTT. Its translation is CASSLFGTALHF.

The chain carries TRBV6-5 and TRBJ1-1; D unclear. CDR1 and CDR2 (germline): MNHEY, SVGAGI. The V end was cut by 2 bases, the J end by 2 bases, with 9 bases between. The CDR3 spans 14 residues. CDR3: CASSYGRLNTEAFF. The CDR3 nucleotides are TGTGCCAGCAGTTACGGGAGACTCAACACTGAAGCTTTCTTT.

The chain couples TRBV14 to TRBJ1-2, with D unclear. V was pared by 0 bases and J by 4 bases, with 21 bases between. In germline, CDR1 is SGHDN, CDR2 FVKESK. The CDR3 has 18 residues. CDR3 sequence reads: CASSQDRSAFRPLYGYTF. The CDR3 DNA is TGTGCCAGCAGCCAAGATAGGTCAGCGTTCCGCCCCCTCTATGGCTACACCTTC.